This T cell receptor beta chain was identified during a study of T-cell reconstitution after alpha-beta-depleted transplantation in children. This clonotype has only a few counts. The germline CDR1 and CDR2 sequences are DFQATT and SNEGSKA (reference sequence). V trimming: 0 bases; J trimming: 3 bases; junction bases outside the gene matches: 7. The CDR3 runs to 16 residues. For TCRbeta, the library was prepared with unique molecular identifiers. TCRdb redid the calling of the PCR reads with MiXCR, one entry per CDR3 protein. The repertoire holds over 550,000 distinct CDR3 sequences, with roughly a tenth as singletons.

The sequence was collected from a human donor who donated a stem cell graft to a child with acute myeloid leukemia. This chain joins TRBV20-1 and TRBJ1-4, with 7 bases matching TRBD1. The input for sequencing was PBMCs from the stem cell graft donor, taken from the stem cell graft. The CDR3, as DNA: TGCAGTGCTAGAGATGAGAGTCAGGGGGCTAATGAAAAACTGTTTTTT. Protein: CSARDESQGANEKLFF.